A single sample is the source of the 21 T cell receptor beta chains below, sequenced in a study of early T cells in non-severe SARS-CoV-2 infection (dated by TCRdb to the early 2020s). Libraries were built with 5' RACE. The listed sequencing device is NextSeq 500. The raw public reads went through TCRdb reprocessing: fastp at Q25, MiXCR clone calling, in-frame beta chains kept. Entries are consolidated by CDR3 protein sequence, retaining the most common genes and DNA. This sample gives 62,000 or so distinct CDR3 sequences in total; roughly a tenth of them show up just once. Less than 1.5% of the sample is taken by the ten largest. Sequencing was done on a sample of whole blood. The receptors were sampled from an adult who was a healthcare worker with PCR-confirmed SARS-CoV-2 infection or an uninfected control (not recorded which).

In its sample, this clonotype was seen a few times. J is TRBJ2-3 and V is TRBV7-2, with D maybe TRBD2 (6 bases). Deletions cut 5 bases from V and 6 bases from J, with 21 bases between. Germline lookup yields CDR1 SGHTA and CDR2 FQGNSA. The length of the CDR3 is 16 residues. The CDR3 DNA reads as TGTGCCAGCAGCGGCTCGACTGCGGTTGGGGGGGATACGCAGTATTTT. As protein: CASSGSTAVGGDTQYF.

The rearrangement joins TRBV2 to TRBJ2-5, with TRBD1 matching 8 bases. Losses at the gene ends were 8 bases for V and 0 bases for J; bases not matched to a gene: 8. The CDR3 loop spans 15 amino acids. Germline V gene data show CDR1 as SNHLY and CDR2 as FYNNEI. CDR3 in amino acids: CASERTGKNQETQYF. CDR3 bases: TGTGCCAGCGAACGGACAGGGAAGAACCAAGAGACCCAGTACTTC.

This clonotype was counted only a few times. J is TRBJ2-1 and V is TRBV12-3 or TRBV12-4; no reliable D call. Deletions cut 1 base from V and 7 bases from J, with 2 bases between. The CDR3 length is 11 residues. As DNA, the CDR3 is TGTGCCAGCAGTTTAGGAAATGAGCAGTTCTTC. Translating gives CASSLGNEQFF.

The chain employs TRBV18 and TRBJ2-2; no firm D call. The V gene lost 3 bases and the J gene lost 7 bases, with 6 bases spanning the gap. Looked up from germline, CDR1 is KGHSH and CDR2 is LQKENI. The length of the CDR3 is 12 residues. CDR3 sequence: CASSPESGELFF. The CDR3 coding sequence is TGTGCCAGCTCACCGGAGAGCGGGGAGCTGTTTTTT.

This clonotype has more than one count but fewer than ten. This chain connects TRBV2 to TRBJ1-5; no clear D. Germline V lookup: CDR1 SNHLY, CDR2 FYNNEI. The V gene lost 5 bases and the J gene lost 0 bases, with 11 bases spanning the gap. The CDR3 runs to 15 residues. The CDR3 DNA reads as TGTGCCAGCAGTTCAAACGCGGTTAGCAATCAGCCCCAGCATTTT. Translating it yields CASSSNAVSNQPQHF.

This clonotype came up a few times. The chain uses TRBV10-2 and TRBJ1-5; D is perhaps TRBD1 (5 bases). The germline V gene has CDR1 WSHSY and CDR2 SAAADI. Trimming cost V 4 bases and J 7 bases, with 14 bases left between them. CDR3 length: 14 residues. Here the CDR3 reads CASSVQGTGQPQHF. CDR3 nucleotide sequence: TGCGCCAGCAGTGTTCAGGGCACGGGCCAGCCCCAGCATTTT.

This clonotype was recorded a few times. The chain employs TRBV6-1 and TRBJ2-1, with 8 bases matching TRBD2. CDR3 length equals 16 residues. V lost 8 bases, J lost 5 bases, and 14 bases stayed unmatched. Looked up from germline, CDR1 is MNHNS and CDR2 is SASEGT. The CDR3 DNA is TGTGCCAGCGTGGCTCTGAGAACTAGCGGTAACAATGAGCAGTTCTTC. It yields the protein CASVALRTSGNNEQFF.

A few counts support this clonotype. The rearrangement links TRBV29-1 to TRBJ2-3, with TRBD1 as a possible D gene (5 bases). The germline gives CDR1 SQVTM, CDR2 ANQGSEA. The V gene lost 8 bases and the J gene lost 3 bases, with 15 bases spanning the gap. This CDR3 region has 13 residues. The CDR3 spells CSHQGRLTDTQYF. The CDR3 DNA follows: TGCAGCCACCAGGGTCGGTTAACAGATACGCAGTATTTT.

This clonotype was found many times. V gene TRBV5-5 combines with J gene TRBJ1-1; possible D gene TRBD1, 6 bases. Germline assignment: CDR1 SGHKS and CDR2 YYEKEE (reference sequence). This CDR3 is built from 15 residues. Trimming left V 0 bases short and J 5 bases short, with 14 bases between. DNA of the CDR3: TGTGCCAGCAGCTTGGCCCAATGGGGGGCAACTGAAGCTTTCTTT. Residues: CASSLAQWGATEAFF.

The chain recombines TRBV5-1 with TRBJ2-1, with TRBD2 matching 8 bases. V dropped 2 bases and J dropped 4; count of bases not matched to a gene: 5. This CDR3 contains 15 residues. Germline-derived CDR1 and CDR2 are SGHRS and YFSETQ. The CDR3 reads CASSLTGGLYNEQFF. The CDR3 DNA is TGCGCCAGCAGCTTAACGGGGGGGCTGTACAATGAGCAGTTCTTC. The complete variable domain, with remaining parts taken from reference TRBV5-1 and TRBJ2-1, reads KAGVTQTPRYLIKTRGQQVTLSCSPISGHRSVSWYQQTPGQGLQFLFEYFSETQRNKGNFPGRFSGRQFSNSRSEMNVSTLELGDSALYLCASSLTGGLYNEQFFGPGTRLTVL.

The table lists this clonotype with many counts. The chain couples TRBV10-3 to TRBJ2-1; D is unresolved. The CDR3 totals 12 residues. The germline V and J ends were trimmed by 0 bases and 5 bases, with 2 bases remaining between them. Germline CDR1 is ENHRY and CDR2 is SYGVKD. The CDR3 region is CAISESDNEQFF. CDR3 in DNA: TGTGCCATCAGTGAGTCAGACAATGAGCAGTTCTTC.

The CDR3 sequence: CASSVQGATEAFF. The CDR3 DNA reads TGCGCCAGCAGCGTTCAGGGTGCCACTGAAGCTTTCTTT. The chain has TRBV5-1 and TRBJ1-1; possible D gene TRBD1, 5 bases. The length of the CDR3 is 13 residues. CDR1 is SGHRS, CDR2 YFSETQ, per germline. V was cut by 4 bases and J by 4 bases, with 11 bases left in between.

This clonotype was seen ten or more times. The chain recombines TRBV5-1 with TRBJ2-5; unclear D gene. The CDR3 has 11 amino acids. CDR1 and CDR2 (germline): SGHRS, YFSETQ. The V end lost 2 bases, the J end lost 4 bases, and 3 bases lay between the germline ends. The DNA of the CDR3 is TGCGCCAGCAGCTTATTAGAGACCCAGTACTTC. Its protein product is CASSLLETQYF. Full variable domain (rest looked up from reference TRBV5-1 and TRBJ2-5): KAGVTQTPRYLIKTRGQQVTLSCSPISGHRSVSWYQQTPGQGLQFLFEYFSETQRNKGNFPGRFSGRQFSNSRSEMNVSTLELGDSALYLCASSLLETQYFGPGTRLLVL.

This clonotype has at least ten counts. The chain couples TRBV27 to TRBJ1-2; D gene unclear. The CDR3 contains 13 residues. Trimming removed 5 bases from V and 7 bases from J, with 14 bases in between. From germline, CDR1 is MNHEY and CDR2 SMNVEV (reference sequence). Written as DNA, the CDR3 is TGTGCCAGCAGTGCCTCTCGTCTTTCTGGCTACACCTTC. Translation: CASSASRLSGYTF.

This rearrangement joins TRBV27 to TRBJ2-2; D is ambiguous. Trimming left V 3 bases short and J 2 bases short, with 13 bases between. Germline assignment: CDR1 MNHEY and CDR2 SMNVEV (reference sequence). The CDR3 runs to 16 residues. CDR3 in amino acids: CASSFGQKLNTGELFF. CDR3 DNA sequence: TGTGCCAGCAGTTTCGGGCAGAAATTAAACACCGGGGAGCTGTTTTTT.

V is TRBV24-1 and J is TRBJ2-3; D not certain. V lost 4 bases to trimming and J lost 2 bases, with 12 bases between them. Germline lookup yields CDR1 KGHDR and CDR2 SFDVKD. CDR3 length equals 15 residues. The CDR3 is CATSDRSVDTDTQYF. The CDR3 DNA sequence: TGTGCCACCAGTGACCGTTCGGTGGACACAGATACGCAGTATTTT.

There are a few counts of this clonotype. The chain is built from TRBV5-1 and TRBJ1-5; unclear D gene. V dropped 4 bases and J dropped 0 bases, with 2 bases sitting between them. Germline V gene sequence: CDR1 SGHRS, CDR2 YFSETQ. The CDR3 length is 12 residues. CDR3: CASSLSNQPQHF. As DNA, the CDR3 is TGCGCCAGCAGCCTTAGCAATCAGCCCCAGCATTTT.

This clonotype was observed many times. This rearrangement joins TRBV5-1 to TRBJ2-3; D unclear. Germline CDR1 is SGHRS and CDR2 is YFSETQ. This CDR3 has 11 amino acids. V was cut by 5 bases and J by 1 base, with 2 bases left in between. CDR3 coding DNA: TGCGCCAGCAGGGGCACAGATACGCAGTATTTT. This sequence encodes CASRGTDTQYF.

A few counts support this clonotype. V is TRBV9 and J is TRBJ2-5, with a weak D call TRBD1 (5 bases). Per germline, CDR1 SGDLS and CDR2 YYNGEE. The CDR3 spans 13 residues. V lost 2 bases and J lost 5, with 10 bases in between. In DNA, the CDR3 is TGTGCCAGCAGCGTTGGGGCTTCGGAGACCCAGTACTTC. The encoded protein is CASSVGASETQYF.

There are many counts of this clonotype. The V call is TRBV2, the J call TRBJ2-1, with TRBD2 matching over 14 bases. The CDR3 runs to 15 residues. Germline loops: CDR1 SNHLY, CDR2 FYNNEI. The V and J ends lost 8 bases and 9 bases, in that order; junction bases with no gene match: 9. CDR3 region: CASRLAGGRDSEQFF. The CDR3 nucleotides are TGTGCCAGCCGACTAGCGGGGGGGCGGGATAGTGAGCAGTTCTTC.

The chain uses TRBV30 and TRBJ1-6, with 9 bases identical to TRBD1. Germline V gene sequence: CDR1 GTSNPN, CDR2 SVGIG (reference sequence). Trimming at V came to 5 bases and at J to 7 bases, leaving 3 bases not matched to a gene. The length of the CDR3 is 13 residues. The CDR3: CAWEQGANSPLHF. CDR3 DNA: TGTGCCTGGGAACAGGGGGCGAATTCACCCCTCCACTTT.